Shown below are 17 T cell receptor beta chains from a single sample sequenced in a study of CD8+CD57+ T cells in acquired aplastic anemia. The use of genomic DNA as template underpinned the TCR beta VDJ and CDR3 profiling. TCRdb reanalysed the reads using MiXCR and keeps one entry per CDR3 protein. The sample lists 260,000 or so distinct CDR3 sequences, more than 40% occurring once. In patients chosen for sequencing, flow cytometry had shown CD8+CD57+ cell expansion. Sequencing was performed on sorted CD4+, CD8+, or CD8+CD57+ T cells (not recorded which) from PBMCs. These receptors came from a human donor with aplastic anemia.

The chain joins TRBV5-5 to TRBJ1-2; D gene unclear. V shed 0 bases and J shed 3 bases, with 15 bases lying between them. The CDR3 is 16 residues long. Per germline, CDR1 SGHKS and CDR2 YYEKEE (reference sequence). CDR3 sequence reads: CASSLEGLRQYYGYTF. In nucleotides, the CDR3 is TGTGCCAGCAGCTTGGAGGGTTTGCGTCAGTACTATGGCTACACCTTC. Filled out from reference TRBV5-5 and TRBJ1-2, the complete variable domain reads DAGVTQSPTHLIKTRGQQVTLRCSPISGHKSVSWYQQVLGQGPQFIFQYYEKEERGRGNFPDRFSARQFPNYSSELNVNALLLGDSALYLCASSLEGLRQYYGYTFGSGTRLTVV.

In its sample, this clonotype was seen a few times. This sequence joins TRBV27 and TRBJ2-7; 9 nucleotides align to TRBD2. V shed 7 bases, J shed 6 bases, and the junction held 13 bases outside the gene matches. The CDR3 is 15 residues long. Germline CDR1 is MNHEY and CDR2 is SMNVEV (reference sequence). CDR3 sequence: CASTTAGTSTSEQYF. Written as DNA, the CDR3 is TGTGCCAGCACCACCGCGGGGACTAGCACTTCCGAGCAGTACTTC.

The chain has TRBV28 and TRBJ2-1; D unclear. The CDR3 has 13 residues. CDR1 and CDR2 (germline): MDHEN, SYDVKM. V was trimmed by 6 bases and J by 9 bases, leaving 15 bases between them. DNA of the CDR3: TGTGCCAGCAGCCCGAGTGAGTTTGCTGAGCAGTTCTTC. It encodes CASSPSEFAEQFF.

The V gene is TRBV20-1, the J gene TRBJ2-7, with 13 bases matching TRBD2. The CDR3 runs 13 residues. The germline V gene has CDR1 DFQATT and CDR2 SNEGSKA (reference sequence). The CDR3 region has the DNA TGCAGAGCCGGGACTAGCGGGAACTACGAGCAGTACTTC. Translation: CRAGTSGNYEQYF.

Comment on this clonotype: This may come from a read error, since a much larger clone is one base off. The gene calls are TRBV5-1 and TRBJ1-2; tentative D call: TRBD1 (5 bases). The germline V gene has CDR1 SGHRS and CDR2 YFSETQ. The CDR3 is 15 amino acids. CDR3 loop: CASSLVLGRVHGYAF. CDR3 sequence (DNA): TGCGCCAGCAGCTTGGTCTTAGGCAGGGTTCATGGCTACGCCTTC.

This clonotype was found once. This chain connects TRBV7-2 to TRBJ2-1, with D unresolved. CDR1 and CDR2 from the germline V gene are SGHTA and FQGNSA. V was trimmed by 0 bases and J by 4 bases, leaving 7 bases between them. The length of the CDR3 is 14 residues. The CDR3 spells CASSLARAYNEQFF. DNA of the CDR3: TGTGCCAGCAGCTTAGCGCGTGCGTACAATGAGCAGTTCTTC.

This clonotype was picked up many times. The chain combines TRBV14 with TRBJ2-5; D might be TRBD2 (6 bases). CDR1 and CDR2 from the germline V gene are SGHDN and FVKESK. Trimming removed 1 base from V and 4 bases from J, with 16 bases in between. The CDR3 contains 16 residues. CDR3 in amino acids: CASSQGLYRTTETQYF. DNA for the CDR3: TGTGCCAGCAGCCAAGGGTTATACAGGACTACAGAGACCCAGTACTTC.

The chain has TRBV24-1 and TRBJ1-5, with D possibly being TRBD1 (5 bases). Germline V gene sequence: CDR1 KGHDR, CDR2 SFDVKD. V gave up 2 bases and J gave up 3 bases, with 7 bases separating them. The CDR3 has 14 amino acids. Here the CDR3 DNA reads TGTGCCACCAGTGATTCGGACACCAATCAGCCCCAGCATTTT. It specifies CATSDSDTNQPQHF.

Comment on this clonotype: Here the CDR3 omits its conserved ending phenylalanine or tryptophan, so a read error is the likely source. This chain links TRBV2 with TRBJ2-2; 8 bases map to TRBD2. The length of the CDR3 is 16 residues. V was clipped by 2 bases and J by 5 bases; unmatched bases: 7. CDR1 and CDR2 (germline): SNHLY, FYNNEI. In DNA form, the CDR3 reads TGTGCCAGCAGTGAAAAACTAGCGGACCTTACCGGGGAGCTGTTTCTT. As protein: CASSEKLADLTGELFL.

The CDR3 coding sequence is TGTGCCAGCAGTCTACAGGGGTGGGAGACCCAGTACTTC. It is translated as CASSLQGWETQYF. V and J are TRBV3-1 and TRBJ2-5, with 7 bases lining up with TRBD1. The germline gives CDR1 LGHDT, CDR2 YNNKEL (reference sequence). Trimming cost V 6 bases and J 5 bases; bases outside gene matches: 6. This CDR3 is built from 13 residues.

The J gene is TRBJ1-4, the V gene TRBV11-2, with a possible D match to TRBD1 (5 bases). The CDR3 totals 15 residues. Trimming took 7 bases from V and 6 from J, leaving 18 bases between them. Germline V gene data show CDR1 as SGHAT and CDR2 as FQNNGV. The CDR3 nucleotides read TGTGCCAGCATTCCGGGGCGGAGGAGGGATGAAAAACTGTTTTTT. Translated, it gives CASIPGRRRDEKLFF.

This clonotype has just a few counts. A much larger clonotype is one base distant, so this may be a read error. V usage is TRBV7-2 and J usage is TRBJ1-1; 9 positions agree with TRBD1. V was pared by 5 bases and J by 5 bases, with 3 bases of the junction left unmatched. CDR1 and CDR2 (germline): SGHTA, FQGNSA. The CDR3 covers 13 residues. The CDR3 protein is CASSTTGGTEAFF. CDR3 coding DNA: TGTGCCAGCAGCACGACAGGGGGAACTGAAGCTTTCTTT. The whole variable domain, filled in from reference TRBV7-2 and TRBJ1-1, reads GAGVSQSPSNKVTEKGKDVELRCDPISGHTALYWYRQSLGQGLEFLIYFQGNSAPDKSGLPSDRFSAERTGGSVSTLTIQRTQQEDSAVYLCASSTTGGTEAFFGQGTRLTVV.

The rearrangement joins TRBV7-9 to TRBJ2-7; D is unclear. V lost 5 bases and J lost 2, with 13 bases in between. CDR1 is SEHNR, CDR2 FQNEAQ, per germline (reference sequence). CDR3 size: 14 residues. This CDR3 is CASSLGPAPYEQYF. The CDR3, as DNA: TGTGCCAGCAGCCTTGGCCCAGCTCCCTACGAGCAGTACTTC.

The chain has TRBV15 and TRBJ2-2, with TRBD2 matching over 8 bases. Germline V CDR1 and CDR2: LNHNV, YYDKDF (reference sequence). This CDR3 region has 15 residues. Trimming cost V 5 bases and J 8 bases; bases outside gene matches: 10. This CDR3 is CATSATDGGGGELFF. In DNA, the CDR3 is TGTGCCACCAGCGCAACGGACGGGGGGGGGGGGGAGCTGTTTTTT.

There are many counts of this clonotype. V and J are TRBV20-1 and TRBJ2-3, with D perhaps TRBD2 (7 bases). The ends were cut back, 0 bases at V and 7 bases at J, with 14 bases in the middle. Germline CDR1 reads DFQATT; CDR2 reads SNEGSKA (reference sequence). The length of the CDR3 is 14 residues. CDR3 in amino acids: CSARDRGGRNTQYF. Here the CDR3 DNA reads TGCAGTGCTAGAGATAGGGGGGGTAGGAATACGCAGTATTTT.

This clonotype was found many times. V and J are TRBV9 and TRBJ2-1; 11 bases map to TRBD2. CDR1 and CDR2 (germline): SGDLS, YYNGEE. This CDR3 region has 16 residues. Unmatched junction bases numbered 10, after V lost 3 bases and J lost 8 bases. The CDR3 DNA sequence: TGTGCCAGCAGCGAAAGTGCTAGCGGGAGGACGGATGAGCAGTTCTTC. Its translation is CASSESASGRTDEQFF.

This clonotype was seen at least ten times. The gene calls are TRBV4-3 and TRBJ1-1; D is perhaps TRBD1 (5 bases). Trimming cost V 0 bases and J 1 base, with 9 bases left between them. This CDR3 is built from 15 residues. Germline CDR1 reads LGHNA; CDR2 reads YSLEER. CDR3: CASSQDFTGNTEAFF. The CDR3 DNA sequence: TGCGCCAGCAGCCAAGATTTCACAGGGAACACTGAAGCTTTCTTT.